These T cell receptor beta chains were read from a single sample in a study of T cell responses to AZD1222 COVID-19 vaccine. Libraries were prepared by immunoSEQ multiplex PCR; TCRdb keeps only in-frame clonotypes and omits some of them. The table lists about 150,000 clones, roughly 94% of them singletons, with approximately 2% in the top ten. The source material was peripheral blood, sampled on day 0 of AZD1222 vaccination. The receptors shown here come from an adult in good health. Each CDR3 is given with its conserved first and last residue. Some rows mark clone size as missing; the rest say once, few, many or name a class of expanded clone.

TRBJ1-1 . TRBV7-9 CASSRTPGQGEAFF
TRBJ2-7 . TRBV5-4 CASSLATGGTSYEQYF
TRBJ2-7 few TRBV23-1 CDSSRGGSYEQYF
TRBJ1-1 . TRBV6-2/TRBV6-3 CASSYSKATEAFF
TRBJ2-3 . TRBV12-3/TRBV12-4 CASSITDTQYF
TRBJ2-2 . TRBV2 CASRGGQEDTGELFF
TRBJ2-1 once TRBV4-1 CASSQDRTGVNNEQFF
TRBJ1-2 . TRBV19 CASSPGQDSSGYTF
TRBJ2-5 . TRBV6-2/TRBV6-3 CASSPTGLPYTQYF
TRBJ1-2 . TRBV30 CAWSEEVHDGYTF
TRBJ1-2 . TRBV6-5 CASSYPIPGGSNGYTF
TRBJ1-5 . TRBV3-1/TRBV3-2 CASSQPTGNQPQHF
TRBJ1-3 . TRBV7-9 CASSLSSPGVGNTIYF
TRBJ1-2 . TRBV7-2 CASSLAGGGTTNYGYTF
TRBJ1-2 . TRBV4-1 CASSQDPGREGYTF
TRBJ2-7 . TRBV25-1 CASSEPTDPYEQYF
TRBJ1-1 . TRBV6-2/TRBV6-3 CASSYPRGRTNTEAFF
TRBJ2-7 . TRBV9 CASSAPGGRGRYEQYF
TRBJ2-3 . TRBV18 CASSPVGRGRDTQYF
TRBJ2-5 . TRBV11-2 CASSPRGVGWGQETQYF
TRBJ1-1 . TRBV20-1 CSARVNTEAFF
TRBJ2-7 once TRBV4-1 CASSSRISGQPPYEQYF
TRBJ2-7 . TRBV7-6 CASSTRTRNRYYEQYF
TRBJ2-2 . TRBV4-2 CASSHRGAENTGELFF
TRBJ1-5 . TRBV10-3 CAISEARGGNQPQHF
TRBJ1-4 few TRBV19 CASTHSGMGEKLFF
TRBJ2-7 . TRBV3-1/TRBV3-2 CASSQAGYEQYF
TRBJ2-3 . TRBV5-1 CASSGGTATDTQYF
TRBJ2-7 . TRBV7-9 CASSLQSGQYEQYF
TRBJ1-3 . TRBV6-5 CASSFQGSGNTIYF
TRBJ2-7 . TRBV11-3 CASSLSGQGTYEQYF
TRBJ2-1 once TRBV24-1 CATSDFPRDNEQFF
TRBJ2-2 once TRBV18 CASSPLTGIGTGELFF
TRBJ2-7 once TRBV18 CASSRGTRNEQYF
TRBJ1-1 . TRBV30 CAWSVLRGRNTEAFF
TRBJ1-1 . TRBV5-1 CASSLTGMNTEAFF
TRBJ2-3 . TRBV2 CASREDRVPDTQYF
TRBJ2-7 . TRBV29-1 CSVEAWDAGEQYF
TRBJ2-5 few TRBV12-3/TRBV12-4 CASSSTGRETQYF
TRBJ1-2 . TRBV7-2 CASSPQGNYGYTF
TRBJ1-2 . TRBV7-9 CASSSLTGGYTF
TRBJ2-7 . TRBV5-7 CASSLWIRRGQGAYEQYF
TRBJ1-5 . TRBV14 CASSQDRPGYSNQPQHF
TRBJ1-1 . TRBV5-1 CASSLMAGNTEAFF
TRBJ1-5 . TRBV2 CASSESRLSNQPQHF
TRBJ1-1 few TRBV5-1 CASSSLKNTEAFF
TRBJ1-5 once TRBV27 CASSRRNQPQHF
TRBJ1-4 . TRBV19 CASAQVPNEKLFF
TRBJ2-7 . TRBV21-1 CASIPRRETGTYEQYF
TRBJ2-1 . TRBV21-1 CASSKQMRARYNEQFF
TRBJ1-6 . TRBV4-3 CASSSGGGNYNSPLHF